These 21 T cell receptor beta chains were all obtained from the same sample, sequenced in a study of glioma-infiltrating T cells. Amplification of TCR alpha and beta CDR3 regions from RNA used iRepertoire nested multiplex PCR. A single record per CDR3 protein comes from TCRdb applying MiXCR to the multiplex PCR reads. The sample has 300,000 to 400,000 distinct CDR3 sequences, roughly two fifths seen once. Sequencing was done on a sample of glioma tissue, nonneoplastic brain tissue, or PBMCs (not recorded which). The receptors were sampled from a human donor with low-grade glioma or glioblastoma, undergoing nonglioma brain surgery, or in good health (not recorded which).

This clonotype came up once. V and J are TRBV6-2 or TRBV6-3 and TRBJ2-1, with TRBD2 as a possible D gene (6 bases). CDR1 MNHEY and CDR2 SVGEGT come from the germline V gene. Deletions cut 6 bases from V and 7 bases from J, with 16 bases between. There are 14 residues in the CDR3. CDR3 DNA: TGTGCCAGCAGCACCGGGACTGGTAGGAATGAGCAGTTCTTC. It specifies CASSTGTGRNEQFF.

Details on this clonotype: A much larger clone is a single base away; this may be a read error. The rearrangement uses TRBV7-2 and TRBJ2-3; D is ambiguous. The length of the CDR3 is 12 residues. The germline V gene encodes CDR1 SGHTA and CDR2 FQGNSA. The CDR3 is CGSRLVADTQYF. Written as DNA, the CDR3 is TGTGGCAGCCGCCTTGTAGCAGATACGCAGTATTTT.

Regarding this clonotype: At one of its ends the junction is not consistent with the germline gene, which may arise from a read error. The chain couples TRBV20-1 to TRBJ2-1; 7 nucleotides line up with TRBD2. CDR1 DFQATT and CDR2 SNEGSKA come from the germline V gene (reference sequence). This CDR3 has 16 residues. CDR3 in DNA: TGCAGTGCTAGAACCCTAGCGGAAAGCTCCTACAATAAGCAGTTCTTC. Translated: CSARTLAESSYNKQFF.

This clonotype was found many times. This sequence joins TRBV28 and TRBJ1-3; D possibly corresponds to TRBD1 (6 bases). Deletions cut 7 bases from V and 2 bases from J, with 18 bases between. The germline V gene has CDR1 MDHEN and CDR2 SYDVKM. The CDR3 extends over 16 amino acids. The CDR3 is CASTPMGAGAGNTIYF. The CDR3 coding sequence is TGTGCCAGCACCCCCATGGGGGCAGGGGCTGGAAACACCATATATTTT.

This clonotype was observed a few times. The V and J genes are TRBV7-2 and TRBJ1-4; D is uncertain. This CDR3 is 15 amino acids long. Germline CDR1 and CDR2: SGHTA and FQGNSA. V was cut by 5 bases and J by 8 bases, with 18 bases left in between. CDR3 in DNA: TGTGCCAGCAGCGACTATGAGGGTGGAGGGGAAAAACTGTTTTTT. Its protein product is CASSDYEGGGEKLFF.

With respect to this clonotype: A read error may produce the germline difference seen at one junction end. The rearrangement joins TRBV6-1 to TRBJ1-6, with a possible D match to TRBD1 (6 bases). Per germline, CDR1 MNHNS and CDR2 SASEGT. The CDR3 spans 18 residues. CDR3 sequence: CASSQKGGPSSYNSPLQF. The DNA of the CDR3 is TGTGCCAGCTCCCAGAAAGGGGGGCCGAGCTCCTATAATTCACCCCTCCAATTT.

CDR3 sequence (DNA): TGTGCCAGCAGCCCGTTCCCGTGGGGGCACCAGAACACTGAAGCTTTCTTT. Translation: CASSPFPWGHQNTEAFF. The chain carries TRBV7-9 and TRBJ1-1, with D tentatively TRBD1 (6 bases). Trimming left V 5 bases short and J 1 base short, with 20 bases between. CDR1 is SEHNR and CDR2 is FQNEAQ in the germline V gene (reference sequence). The CDR3 contains 17 residues.

This clonotype was found a few times. V gene TRBV20-1 combines with J gene TRBJ2-7, with D perhaps matching TRBD2 (6 bases). The germline V gene encodes CDR1 DFQATT and CDR2 SNEGSKA (reference sequence). This CDR3 contains 13 residues. Trimming took 3 bases from V and 2 from J, leaving 11 bases between them. CDR3 sequence: CSASSGPAYEQYF. Here the CDR3 DNA reads TGCAGTGCTAGTAGCGGTCCCGCCTACGAGCAGTACTTC.

This clonotype was observed many times. The chain carries TRBV6-1 and TRBJ2-7; 7 positions match TRBD2. Trimming at V came to 6 bases and at J to 7 bases, leaving 12 bases not matched to a gene. The CDR3 spans 14 residues. Germline assignment: CDR1 MNHNS and CDR2 SASEGT. CDR3 region: CASRATSRGGEQYF. As DNA, the CDR3 is TGTGCCAGCAGAGCCACTTCAAGGGGAGGGGAGCAGTACTTC.

In this sample, this clonotype turned up many times. The chain joins TRBV20-1 to TRBJ2-1; D may be TRBD1 or TRBD2 (6 bases each). V was shortened by 3 bases and J by 6 bases, with 12 bases between the two germline ends. The CDR3 consists of 13 residues. Germline lookup yields CDR1 DFQATT and CDR2 SNEGSKA (reference sequence). CDR3 nucleotides: TGCAGTGCTAGCGCCCCGGGGGCCAATGAGCAGTTCTTC. The encoded protein is CSASAPGANEQFF.

The chain couples TRBV18 to TRBJ1-4; TRBD1 is a possible D gene (5 bases). The CDR3 loop spans 15 amino acids. Trimming shortened V by 3 bases and J by 3 bases, and 11 bases separated the two germline ends. In germline, CDR1 is KGHSH, CDR2 LQKENI. For the CDR3, the DNA is TGTGCCAGCTCACCCCGGGGGGGAGCTAATGAAAAACTGTTTTTT. Translation: CASSPRGGANEKLFF.

This clonotype was detected only a few times. The chain combines TRBV4-2 with TRBJ2-3; possibly TRBD2 for D (6 bases). The CDR3 length is 16 residues. The V end was cut by 0 bases, the J end by 0 bases, with 10 bases between. Germline V gives CDR1 LGHNA, CDR2 YNFKEQ. This CDR3 is CASSQDRRGSTDTQYF. In DNA form, the CDR3 reads TGTGCCAGCAGCCAAGATAGGAGGGGAAGCACAGATACGCAGTATTTT.

The chain recombines TRBV20-1 with TRBJ2-7; D unclear. This CDR3 is 11 amino acids long. The V gene lost 0 bases and the J gene lost 5 bases, with 5 bases spanning the gap. Germline V gene sequence: CDR1 DFQATT, CDR2 SNEGSKA (reference sequence). The CDR3 nucleotides are TGCAGTGCTAGAGATCGGCACGAGCAGTACTTC. It yields the protein CSARDRHEQYF.

The V call is TRBV20-1, the J call TRBJ2-7, with unresolved D. Trimming left V 1 base short and J 0 bases short, with 7 bases between. CDR1 is DFQATT and CDR2 is SNEGSKA in the germline V gene (reference sequence). The CDR3 consists of 13 residues. The chain's CDR3 is CSARGTISYEQYF. Here the CDR3 DNA reads TGCAGTGCTAGAGGCACCATCTCCTACGAGCAGTACTTC.

The DNA for the CDR3 is TGTGCCAGCAGCGTAGTAGGCGGGGGGGATTCACCCCTCCACTTT. It specifies CASSVVGGGDSPLHF. The V gene is TRBV9, the J gene TRBJ1-6; possible D gene TRBD1, 5 bases. The germline V and J ends were trimmed by 0 bases and 8 bases, with 12 bases remaining between them. The CDR3 contains 15 residues. The germline gives CDR1 SGDLS, CDR2 YYNGEE.

In regard to this clonotype: A much larger clone sits a single nucleotide away, making a read error possible. CDR3 sequence reads: CAVGTASCEQYF. The CDR3, as DNA: TGTGCCGTGGGGACGGCCTCCTGCGAGCAGTACTTC. The rearrangement joins TRBV6-1 to TRBJ2-7; the D call may be TRBD1 or TRBD2 (5 bases each). CDR3 size: 12 residues. Germline V CDR1 and CDR2: MNHNS, SASEGT.

Ten or more counts support this clonotype. The rearrangement uses TRBV28 and TRBJ1-2; D uncertain. The V end lost 7 bases, the J end lost 2 bases, and 8 bases lay between the germline ends. CDR3 length: 12 residues. Germline CDR1 reads MDHEN; CDR2 reads SYDVKM. CDR3 residues: CASIKQNYGYTF. The CDR3 region has the DNA TGTGCCAGCATCAAACAAAACTATGGCTACACCTTC.

Turning to this clonotype: A much more abundant neighbour one base away suggests this may be a read error. The rearrangement uses TRBV7-2 and TRBJ1-2, with D hard to call. This CDR3 has 12 amino acids. V shed 6 bases and J shed 4 bases, with 9 bases lying between them. Looked up from germline, CDR1 is SGHTA and CDR2 is FQGNSA. CDR3 region: CASSRHSYGYTF. The CDR3 bases are TGTGCCAGCAGTCGACATAGCTATGGCTACACCTTC.

This clonotype has more than one count but fewer than ten. This rearrangement joins TRBV20-1 to TRBJ2-7; weak D call: TRBD2 (7 bases). This CDR3 has 16 amino acids. Germline V gene lookup returns CDR1 DFQATT and CDR2 SNEGSKA (reference sequence). The ends were cut back, 1 base at V and 2 bases at J, with 18 bases in the middle. Written as DNA, the CDR3 is TGCAGTGCTAGAGTCCCCTGGGGGGGCCTTCCCTACGAGCAGTACTTC. It specifies CSARVPWGGLPYEQYF.

This clonotype was seen repeatedly, ten times or more. DNA of the CDR3: TGTGCCAGCAGGCTAGCGGGGAGCCTAGCCGAGCAGTACTTC. Residues: CASRLAGSLAEQYF. The chain combines TRBV27 with TRBJ2-7, with TRBD2 matching 9 bases. CDR1 is MNHEY and CDR2 is SMNVEV in the germline V gene (reference sequence). After removal of 6 bases from V and 6 bases from J, the junction contained 9 bases not matched to a gene. This CDR3 spans 14 amino acids.

The sample holds a few counts of this clonotype. This chain uses TRBV6-2 or TRBV6-3 with TRBJ2-7; D unclear. V was clipped by 3 bases and J by 2 bases, with 5 bases between them. The germline CDR1 and CDR2 sequences are MNHEY and SVGEGT. The CDR3 consists of 12 residues. The CDR3 DNA follows: TGTGCCAGCAGTTATCAGCCCTACGAGCAGTACTTC. This sequence encodes CASSYQPYEQYF.